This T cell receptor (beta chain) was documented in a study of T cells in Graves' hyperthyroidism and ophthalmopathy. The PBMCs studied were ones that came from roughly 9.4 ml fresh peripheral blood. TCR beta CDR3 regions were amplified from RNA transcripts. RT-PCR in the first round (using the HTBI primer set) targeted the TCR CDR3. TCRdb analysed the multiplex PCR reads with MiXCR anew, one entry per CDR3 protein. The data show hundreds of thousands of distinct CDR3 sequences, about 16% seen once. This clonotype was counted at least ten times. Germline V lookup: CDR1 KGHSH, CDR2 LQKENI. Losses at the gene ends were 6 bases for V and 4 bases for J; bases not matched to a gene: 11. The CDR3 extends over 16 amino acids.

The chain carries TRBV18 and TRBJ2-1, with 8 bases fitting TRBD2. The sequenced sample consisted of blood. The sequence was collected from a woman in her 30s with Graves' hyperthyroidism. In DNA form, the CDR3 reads TGTGCCAGCTCGCTAGCCGCGGGCGGGGGGTACAATGAGCAGTTCTTC. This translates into CASSLAAGGGYNEQFF.